This T cell receptor beta chain was recovered during a study of metastatic and nonmetastatic thyroid tumors. As for the study in general: It was across blood and tumor or nodule tissue from malignant and benign thyroid patients that repertoires were compared.

CDR3 size: 14 residues. The J segment lost 4 bases and the V segment lost 1 base, leaving 2 bases of the junction unmatched. CDR1 is LNHNV and CDR2 is YYDKDF in the germline V gene (reference sequence). There are a few counts of this clone. Its antigen is still unknown. Without the conserved terminal phenylalanine or tryptophan, this CDR3 likely stems from a read error. Study-wide results and caveats: Compared with benign nodules, malignant thyroid tumors were reported to have significantly higher TCR beta diversity in both blood and tumor.

No patient had received any treatment before thyroid surgery. Authors' data handling: A papillary thyroid cancer distant-metastasis classifier was built from CDR3 differences across clinicopathological groups. MiXCR re-clonotyped the PCR reads for TCRdb. What appears here as the V and J calls and clone size reflects TCRdb's work, not the paper's. The sample lists over 30,000 clones, roughly 29% seen once, with 6.5% to 9% in the top ten. Sequencing was done on a sample of blood. The TCR comes from a female donor with papillary thyroid cancer or a benign thyroid nodule (not recorded which). Some clones in this sample may be carry-over from other donors' samples. The gene calls are TRBV15 and TRBJ1-2; TRBD1 aligns across 8 bases. CDR3 nucleotides: TGTGCCACCAGCAGAGCTGACAGGGGCTATGGCTACACCATC. Protein product: CATSRADRGYGYTI.